These T cell receptor beta chains were read from a single sample in a study of PD-1 blockade in classical Hodgkin lymphoma. Generated by immunoSEQ multiplex PCR, the TCRdb table keeps only in-frame clones and is missing some. The table shows fewer than 50,000 clones, with roughly 78% occurring only once. The material sequenced was peripheral blood mononuclear cells (PBMCs), taken before the fourth cycle of nivolumab. All receptors derive from a human donor with classical Hodgkin lymphoma. CDR3s include the opening cysteine and the closing phenylalanine or tryptophan. A D gene is named only where the DNA matches it firmly. Size values are once, few and many counts, or a class for expanded clones, and some rows have none.

v_call	j_call	d_call	clone_size	cdr3_nt	cdr3_aa
TRBV11-3	TRBJ2-3	-	-	TGTGCCAGCAGCTTAGGACCAGGGCGTGCTAGCACAGATACGCAGTATTTT	CASSLGPGRASTDTQYF
TRBV6-1	TRBJ1-2	-	-	TGTGCCAGCAGTGAATTAAGGGATTTGGTCTATGGCTACACCTTC	CASSELRDLVYGYTF
TRBV6-6	TRBJ2-2	TRBD2	-	TGTGCCAGCAGTTCCCGGGTAGCGGGCACCGGGGAGCTGTTTTTT	CASSSRVAGTGELFF
TRBV29-1	TRBJ2-1	-	-	TGCAGCGTTTCCCCGGCCAATGAGCAGTTCTTC	CSVSPANEQFF
TRBV6-5	TRBJ1-1	TRBD1	once	TGTGCCAGCAGTGGACAGGGGGGCAACACTGAAGCTTTCTTT	CASSGQGGNTEAFF
TRBV18	TRBJ1-1	-	-	TGTGCCAGCTCACCCCCGGGGGGGTCAGTCACTGAAGCTTTCTTT	CASSPPGGSVTEAFF
TRBV5-3	TRBJ1-5	-	many	TGTGCCAGAACCCAGGAGAGGGCGCCCCAGCATTTT	CARTQERAPQHF
TRBV7-2	TRBJ2-3	TRBD2	-	TGTGCCAGCAGCTTAGAGGCTAGCGGGGGGCTATTTACGCAGTATTTT	CASSLEASGGLFTQYF
TRBV14	TRBJ2-7	-	-	TGTGCCAGCAGCCAAGTGGTGGAGGGAGGTGAGCAGTACTTC	CASSQVVEGGEQYF
TRBV19	TRBJ1-4	TRBD1	-	TGTGCCAGTGCGGGACAGGTTCTTGAAAAACTGTTTTTT	CASAGQVLEKLFF
TRBV5-1	TRBJ1-1	-	-	TGCGCCAGCAGCACCCGAGAAGGGGCCACTGAAGCTTTCTTT	CASSTREGATEAFF
TRBV6-4	TRBJ2-1	TRBD1	-	TGTGCCAGCAGTGACTCACCGGGACAGGGTTTCAATGAGCAGTTCTTC	CASSDSPGQGFNEQFF
TRBV28	TRBJ2-2	-	-	TGTGCCAGCAGTTTATTACGCACAGGGCAAGAAAACACCGGGGAGCTGTTTTTT	CASSLLRTGQENTGELFF
TRBV7-3	TRBJ2-3	-	few	TGTGCCAGCAGCCCCAGGGAAACCTCCGCAGATACGCAGTATTTT	CASSPRETSADTQYF
TRBV5-1	TRBJ1-5	-	-	TGCGCCAGCAGCTTGGGAGGGTTGACAGTCAATCAGCCCCAGCATTTT	CASSLGGLTVNQPQHF
TRBV7-3	TRBJ1-2	-	-	TGTGCCAGCAGCCCCGTGGGGGGGCAGTTTGGCTACACCTTC	CASSPVGGQFGYTF
TRBV18	TRBJ2-2	-	-	TGTGCCAGCTTCGAGGAGATGAACACCGGGGAGCTGTTTTTT	CASFEEMNTGELFF
TRBV6-1	TRBJ1-2	-	-	TGTGCCAGCAGTGAAATGTGGGGGACCAATTATGGCTACACCTTC	CASSEMWGTNYGYTF
TRBV2	TRBJ2-2	-	-	TGTGCCAGCAGTGAGTTCGGGCGCGACACCGGGGAGCTGTTTTTT	CASSEFGRDTGELFF
TRBV7-2	TRBJ2-1	-	-	TGTGCCAGCAGCCAAGCTGTTCTACCAGTGGGAGAGCAGTTCTTC	CASSQAVLPVGEQFF
TRBV19	TRBJ2-3	-	-	TGTGCCAGTCTCAAACAGAACACAGATACGCAGTATTTT	CASLKQNTDTQYF